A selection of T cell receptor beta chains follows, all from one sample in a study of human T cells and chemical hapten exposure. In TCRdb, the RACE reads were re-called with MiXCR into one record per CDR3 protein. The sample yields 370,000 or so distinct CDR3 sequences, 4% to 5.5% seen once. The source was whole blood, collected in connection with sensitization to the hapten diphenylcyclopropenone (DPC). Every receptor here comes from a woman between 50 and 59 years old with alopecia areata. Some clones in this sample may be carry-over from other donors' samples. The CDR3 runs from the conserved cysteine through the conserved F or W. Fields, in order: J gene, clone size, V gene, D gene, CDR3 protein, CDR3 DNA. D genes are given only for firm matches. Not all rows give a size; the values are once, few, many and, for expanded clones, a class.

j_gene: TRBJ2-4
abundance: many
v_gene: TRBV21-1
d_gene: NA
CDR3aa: CASSKAGRDRDGIQYF
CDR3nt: TGTGCCAGCAGCAAAGCCGGCAGGGACAGGGATGGCATTCAGTACTTC

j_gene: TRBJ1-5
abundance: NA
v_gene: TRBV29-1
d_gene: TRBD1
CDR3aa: CSVTQGAGQPQHF
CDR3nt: TGCAGCGTTACTCAGGGGGCGGGTCAGCCCCAGCATTTT

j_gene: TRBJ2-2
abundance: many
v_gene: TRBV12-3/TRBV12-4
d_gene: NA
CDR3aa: CASTQGRNTGELFF
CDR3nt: TGTGCCAGCACCCAAGGGCGAAACACCGGGGAGCTGTTTTTT

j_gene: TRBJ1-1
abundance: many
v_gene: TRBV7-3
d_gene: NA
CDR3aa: CASSYGGRFAEAFF
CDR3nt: TGTGCCAGCAGTTACGGGGGCCGTTTCGCTGAAGCTTTCTTT

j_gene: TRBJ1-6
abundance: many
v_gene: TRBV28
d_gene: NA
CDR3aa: CASSPTGYNSPLHF
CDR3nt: TGTGCCAGCAGTCCAACAGGCTATAATTCACCCCTCCACTTT

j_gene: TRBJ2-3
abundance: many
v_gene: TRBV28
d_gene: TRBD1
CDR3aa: CASSLGDRGRYTQYF
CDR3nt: TGTGCCAGCAGTTTAGGGGACAGGGGTAGATATACGCAGTATTTT

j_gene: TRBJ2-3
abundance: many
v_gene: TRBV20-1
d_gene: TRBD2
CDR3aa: CSAITSGGDTQYF
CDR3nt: TGCAGTGCTATAACTAGCGGGGGAGATACGCAGTATTTT

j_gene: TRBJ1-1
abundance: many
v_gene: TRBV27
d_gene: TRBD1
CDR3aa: CASSLSGTGSTEAFF
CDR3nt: TGTGCCAGCAGTCTCAGCGGGACAGGGTCCACTGAAGCTTTCTTT

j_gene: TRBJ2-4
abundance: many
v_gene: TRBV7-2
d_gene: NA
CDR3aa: CASSIGQSAPVSTKNIQYF
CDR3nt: TGTGCCAGCAGCATAGGACAGTCGGCCCCCGTCTCAACCAAAAACATTCAGTACTTC

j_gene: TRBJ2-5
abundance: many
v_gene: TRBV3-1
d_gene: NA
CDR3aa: CASSLTGGAEYETQYF
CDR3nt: TGTGCCAGCAGTTTAACAGGGGGGGCGGAGTATGAGACCCAGTACTTC

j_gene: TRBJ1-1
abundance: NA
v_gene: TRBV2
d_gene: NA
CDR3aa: CASRATAAEAFF
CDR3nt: TGTGCCAGCAGGGCTACGGCGGCTGAAGCTTTCTTT

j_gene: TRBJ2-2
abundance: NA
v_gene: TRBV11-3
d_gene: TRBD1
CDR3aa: CASRDRETGELFF
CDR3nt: TGTGCCAGTCGGGACAGGGAGACCGGGGAGCTGTTTTTT

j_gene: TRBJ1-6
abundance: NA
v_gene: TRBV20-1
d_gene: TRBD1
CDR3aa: CSASPGTGESPLHF
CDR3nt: TGCAGTGCTAGCCCCGGGACAGGGGAATCACCCCTCCACTTT

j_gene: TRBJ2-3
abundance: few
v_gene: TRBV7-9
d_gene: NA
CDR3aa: CASSPASGTDTQYF
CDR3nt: TGTGCCAGCAGCCCAGCGTCGGGCACAGATACGCAGTATTTT

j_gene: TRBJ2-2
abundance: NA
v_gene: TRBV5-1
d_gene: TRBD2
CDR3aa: CASSSGLAGLANTGELFF
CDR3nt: TGCGCCAGCAGCTCGGGACTAGCGGGGCTCGCGAACACCGGGGAGCTGTTTTTT

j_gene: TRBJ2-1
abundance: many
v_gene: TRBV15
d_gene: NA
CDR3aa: CATSRAGLGDEQFF
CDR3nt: TGTGCCACCAGCAGAGCTGGGTTAGGGGATGAGCAGTTCTTC

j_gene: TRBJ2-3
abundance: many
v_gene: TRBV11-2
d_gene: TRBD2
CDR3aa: CASSSRLAGTTDTQYF
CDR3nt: TGTGCCAGCAGCTCCCGACTAGCGGGGACCACAGATACGCAGTATTTT

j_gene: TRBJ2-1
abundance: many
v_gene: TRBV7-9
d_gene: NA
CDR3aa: CASSSGPNLLNEQFF
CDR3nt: TGTGCCAGCAGCTCGGGTCCGAACCTTTTAAATGAGCAGTTCTTC

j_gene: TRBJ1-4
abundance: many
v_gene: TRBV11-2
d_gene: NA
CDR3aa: CASSRVAGTNEKLFF
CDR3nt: TGTGCCAGCAGCCGCGTGGCAGGGACTAATGAAAAACTGTTTTTT

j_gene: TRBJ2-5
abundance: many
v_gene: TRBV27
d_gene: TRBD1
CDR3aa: CASSLFPGQGPQETQYF
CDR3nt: TGTGCCAGCAGTTTATTCCCCGGACAGGGCCCCCAAGAGACCCAGTACTTC

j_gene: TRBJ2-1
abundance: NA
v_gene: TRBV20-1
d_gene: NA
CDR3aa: CSARDFQRNYNEQFF
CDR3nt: TGCAGTGCTAGAGATTTCCAGCGGAATTACAATGAGCAGTTCTTC

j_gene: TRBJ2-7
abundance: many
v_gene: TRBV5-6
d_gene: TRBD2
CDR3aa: CASSSGLAGLSSYEQYF
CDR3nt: TGTGCCAGCAGCTCCGGACTAGCGGGTTTGAGCTCCTACGAGCAGTACTTC

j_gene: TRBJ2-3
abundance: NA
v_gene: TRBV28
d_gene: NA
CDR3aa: CASSPGGASAVTQYF
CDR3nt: TGTGCCAGCAGTCCGGGCGGGGCCTCTGCAGTTACGCAGTATTTT

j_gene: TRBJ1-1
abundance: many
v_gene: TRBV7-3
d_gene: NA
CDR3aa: CASSPPQECGTEAFF
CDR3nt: TGTGCCAGCAGCCCTCCACAAGAGTGCGGCACTGAAGCTTTCTTT

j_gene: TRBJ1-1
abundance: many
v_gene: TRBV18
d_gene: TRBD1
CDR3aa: CASSPGTGPLEAFF
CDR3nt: TGTGCCAGCTCCCCCGGGACAGGGCCTCTTGAAGCTTTCTTT

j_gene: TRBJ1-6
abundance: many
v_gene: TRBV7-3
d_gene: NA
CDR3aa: CASSIDSYPNSPLHF
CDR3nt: TGTGCCAGCAGCATTGACAGCTACCCGAATTCACCCCTCCACTTT

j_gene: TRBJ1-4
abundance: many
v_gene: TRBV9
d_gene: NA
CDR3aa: CASSATGTTNEKLFF
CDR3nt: TGTGCCAGCAGCGCAACAGGGACAACTAATGAAAAACTGTTTTTT

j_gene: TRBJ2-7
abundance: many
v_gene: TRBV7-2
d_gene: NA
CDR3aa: CASSLAGGGSIYEQYF
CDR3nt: TGTGCCAGCAGCTTAGCGGGGGGAGGTTCTATCTACGAGCAGTACTTC

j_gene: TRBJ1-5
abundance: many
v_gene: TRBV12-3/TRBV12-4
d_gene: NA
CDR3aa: CASTLTGGQPQHF
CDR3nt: TGTGCCAGCACCCTGACGGGGGGTCAGCCCCAGCATTTT

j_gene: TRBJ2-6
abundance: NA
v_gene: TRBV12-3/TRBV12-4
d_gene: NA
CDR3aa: CASSLTPPSSGANVLTF
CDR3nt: TGTGCCAGCAGTTTAACCCCTCCTAGCTCTGGGGCCAACGTCCTGACTTTC

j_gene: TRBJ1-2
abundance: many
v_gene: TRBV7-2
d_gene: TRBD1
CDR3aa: CASSLPGTGTGGYTF
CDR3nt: TGTGCCAGCAGCCTTCCCGGGACAGGGACGGGAGGCTACACCTTC

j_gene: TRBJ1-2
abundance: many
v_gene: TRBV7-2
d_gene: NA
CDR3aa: CASSLGRSGHYGYTF
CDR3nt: TGTGCCAGCAGCTTAGGGAGGTCAGGGCACTATGGCTACACCTTC